There are a few counts of the clone carrying this TCR beta chain. Its matching antigen is unknown. For the second PCR, which ran for roughly 7 to 11 cycles, a sample-barcoded 5' primer and a J-beta primer mix were used. TCRdb reprocessed the 5' RACE reads via MiXCR and lists one record per CDR3 protein. The sample consists of about 840,000 distinct CDR3 sequences, almost 30% of them appearing once. Germline CDR1 SGHTA, CDR2 FQGNSA. With 5 bases removed from V and 7 bases from J, the gap between germline ends came to 15 bases. CDR3 length: 14 residues. The source of the sample is a study of blood T cells in healthy people across ages. The overall study: Roughly one uniquely barcoded beta molecule per two T cells was captured. Overall study results and limits: Researchers report that TCR beta diversity correlated strongly with naive T cell percentage. Naive and antigen-experienced cells could not be conclusively compared, given unsorted PBMCs.

A further study also used this sample, focusing on T cells of mothers and their children. As that study records: The donors comprised roughly 6 children and their three healthy Caucasian mothers.

The sequenced material came from blood. V is TRBV7-2 and J is TRBJ1-5, with D perhaps TRBD1 (6 bases). The TCR comes from a woman aged 40 to 50 in good health. This chain's CDR3 is CASSQPRGGQPQHF. As DNA, the CDR3 is TGTGCCAGCAGCCAACCCAGGGGCGGGCAGCCCCAGCATTTT.